The rows below give T cell receptor beta chains drawn from one sample of a study of shared clonotypes between healthy human individuals. Generated by immunoSEQ multiplex PCR, the TCRdb table keeps only in-frame clones and is missing some. The sample records under 1 million clones, 90% to 97% being singletons. Sequenced: naive CD8+ T cells sorted from blood. Every receptor here comes from a man aged 30 to 39 in good health. The CDR3 runs from the conserved cysteine through the conserved F or W. The D gene is left open where the match is weak. Some rows mark clone size as missing; the rest say once, few, many or name a class of expanded clone.

D gene,J gene,clone size,V gene,CDR3 DNA,CDR3 protein
TRBD2,TRBJ2-2,.,TRBV5-4,TGTGCCAGCAGCTGGACTAGCGGGAACACCGGGGAGCTGTTTTTT,CASSWTSGNTGELFF
TRBD1,TRBJ1-4,.,TRBV13,TGTGCCAGCAGCCCGGGACAGGGTATGGGAAAACTGTTTTTT,CASSPGQGMGKLFF
TRBD1,TRBJ1-3,.,TRBV7-9,TGTGCCAGCAGCTTAGACTTAACAGGGGCTGGAAACACCATATATTTT,CASSLDLTGAGNTIYF
TRBD2,TRBJ2-5,.,TRBV27,TGTGCCAGCAGTTTACTAGCGGGAGTAGAGACCCAGTACTTC,CASSLLAGVETQYF
TRBD2,TRBJ2-1,.,TRBV28,TGTGCCAGCAGTTCCCTACTAGCGGGAGGGGACAATGAGCAGTTCTTC,CASSSLLAGGDNEQFF
TRBD1,TRBJ2-6,.,TRBV10-3,TGTGCCATCATGGGACAGACGTCTCTAGACTCTGGGGCCAACGTCCTGACTTTC,CAIMGQTSLDSGANVLTF
.,TRBJ2-3,.,TRBV2,TGTGCCAGCAGCCAGCGGACAGATACGCAGTATTTT,CASSQRTDTQYF
.,TRBJ2-1,.,TRBV4-3,TGCGCCAGCAGCCAAGATAATAAGACAAGCTTGCTAGGTCGGTCCTACAATGAGCAGTTCTTC,CASSQDNKTSLLGRSYNEQFF
.,TRBJ1-1,.,TRBV27,TGTGCCAGCAGTCCTGGGGCGTACACTGAAGCTTTCTTT,CASSPGAYTEAFF
TRBD2,TRBJ2-3,.,TRBV9,TGTGCCAGCAGCTTCCTGGGACTAGTAGGAGATACGCAGTATTTT,CASSFLGLVGDTQYF
.,TRBJ1-1,once,TRBV6-1,TGTGCCAGCAGTTTCAAAGTTGAAGCTTTCTTT,CASSFKVEAFF
TRBD2,TRBJ2-7,.,TRBV4-3,TGCGCCAGCAGCCAACTCACGACTAGCGGCTACGAGCAGTACTTC,CASSQLTTSGYEQYF